This TCR beta chain was sequenced in a study of post-analysis software for immune sequencing data. About the research overall: Some patients lacked subtype; others had relapsing-remitting, secondary progressive or progressive-relapsing disease. General study points: The five TRBV segments detected at higher frequency in patients than in controls included TRBV5-6, TRBV5-1 and TRBV20-1.

The sample holds a few counts of this clonotype. The antigen remains undetermined. The authors incorporated unique molecular identifiers into the TCR beta cDNA libraries. Via MiXCR, TCRdb re-called the PCR reads, giving one row per CDR3 protein. Of about 460,000 distinct CDR3 sequences listed, around 40% are singletons. Germline V gene lookup returns CDR1 MDHEN and CDR2 SYDVKM. V dropped 4 bases and J dropped 5; count of bases not matched to a gene: 5. CDR3 length: 15 amino acids. Sequencing was performed on blood. The receptor's source is a girl aged 10 to 17 with multiple sclerosis. The J gene is TRBJ2-5, the V gene TRBV28; 12 bases align to TRBD1. CDR3 sequence: CASSWGTGGRETQYF. CDR3 nucleotide sequence: TGTGCCAGCAGTTGGGGGACAGGGGGCAGGGAGACCCAGTACTTC.